This TCR beta chain was retrieved from a study of shared clonotypes between healthy human individuals. Donors comprised only Caucasian adults living in Nashville, Tennessee. Each replicate PCR on the sorted subsets used 200 to 250 ng DNA (about 30,000 T cell genomes). Measured with immunoSEQ multiplex PCR; TCRdb has only the in-frame clones, and not every one. The sample lists over 850,000 clones, 70% to 80% seen once, with approximately 0.56% in the top ten. Germline CDR1 and CDR2: SGHTA and FQGTGA. The CDR3 length is 14 residues. The ends were cut back, 1 base at V and 1 base at J, with 6 bases in the middle.

The sequence was obtained from a man aged 18 to 30 in good health. Some clones in this sample may be carry-over from other donors' samples. The sample taken for sequencing was memory CD4+ T cells from PBMCs. Specified subset: CD45RA-negative fraction. The chain couples TRBV7-3 to TRBJ2-3, with D possibly TRBD2 on 5 matching bases. The CDR3 sequence: CASSLNSGTDTQYF. DNA of the CDR3: TGTGCCAGCAGCTTAAATAGCGGCACAGATACGCAGTATTTT.